What follows are 14 T cell receptor beta chains derived from one specimen sequenced in a study of CD8 T cells in ankylosing spondylitis (dated 2017 in TCRdb). The protocol used for the library was 5' RACE. This sample was sequenced with an Illumina HiSeq 2500. TCRdb reprocessing: public reads trimmed at Q25 with fastp, clones called with MiXCR, in-frame beta chains kept. Rows are unified per CDR3 protein, each entry keeping the most common DNA and genes. The sample contains over 75,000 distinct CDR3 sequences, about 8.1% of them found a single time. Together, the top ten hold 5.1% of the sample. Sequences were obtained from blood, either unsorted or a sorted T cell fraction (not recorded which). The origin of the receptors is a male donor with ankylosing spondylitis or in good health (not recorded which).

This clonotype was observed at least ten times. The chain links TRBV6-5 to TRBJ1-5; TRBD1 is a possible D gene (5 bases). This CDR3 comprises 14 residues. Germline V lookup: CDR1 MNHEY, CDR2 SVGAGI. Trimming cost V 2 bases and J 9 bases, with 14 bases left between them. The CDR3 DNA reads TGTGCCAGCAGTTACACGGCAGGGCGAGGGCCCCAGCATTTT. This codes for CASSYTAGRGPQHF.

This clonotype was recorded many times. This chain uses TRBV5-1 with TRBJ2-3; D remains ambiguous. This CDR3 is 13 amino acids long. Germline assignment: CDR1 SGHRS and CDR2 YFSETQ. V lost 3 bases to trimming and J lost 5 bases, with 10 bases between them. The CDR3 bases are TGCGCCAGCAGCTCGAACCCGGTAGATACGCAGTATTTT. Its protein product is CASSSNPVDTQYF. Full variable domain (rest looked up from reference TRBV5-1 and TRBJ2-3): KAGVTQTPRYLIKTRGQQVTLSCSPISGHRSVSWYQQTPGQGLQFLFEYFSETQRNKGNFPGRFSGRQFSNSRSEMNVSTLELGDSALYLCASSSNPVDTQYFGPGTRLTVL.

V gene TRBV5-4 combines with J gene TRBJ2-1, with 13 bases aligning to TRBD2. CDR1 is SGHNT and CDR2 is YYREEE in the germline V gene (reference sequence). The CDR3 is made up of 16 amino acids. The trim removed 4 bases at V and 4 bases at J, leaving 5 bases unmatched. This CDR3 is CASSGRTSGGYNEQFF. The CDR3 nucleotides are TGTGCCAGCAGCGGGAGGACTAGCGGGGGATACAATGAGCAGTTCTTC.

This clonotype was seen repeatedly, ten times or more. The rearrangement joins TRBV5-5 to TRBJ2-3; D not resolved. Germline assignment: CDR1 SGHKS and CDR2 YYEKEE (reference sequence). The V and J ends lost 6 bases and 0 bases respectively, with 8 bases between them. The CDR3 has 13 residues. Here the CDR3 DNA reads TGTGCCAGCACCCGAGAGAGCACAGATACGCAGTATTTT. This gives the protein CASTRESTDTQYF. The full variable domain, completed using reference TRBV5-5 and TRBJ2-3, is DAGVTQSPTHLIKTRGQQVTLRCSPISGHKSVSWYQQVLGQGPQFIFQYYEKEERGRGNFPDRFSARQFPNYSSELNVNALLLGDSALYLCASTRESTDTQYFGPGTRLTVL.

This clonotype was picked up many times. This chain uses TRBV12-3 or TRBV12-4 with TRBJ2-5; no reliable D call. This CDR3 region has 14 residues. The V end lost 6 bases, the J end lost 2 bases, and 13 bases lay between the germline ends. CDR3 residues: CASSPPFWQETQYF. CDR3 nucleotides: TGTGCCAGCAGCCCTCCCTTCTGGCAAGAGACCCAGTACTTC.

This clonotype has a count of ten or more. V gene TRBV6-5 combines with J gene TRBJ2-1; D is undetermined. CDR1 and CDR2 (germline): MNHEY, SVGAGI. The CDR3 extends over 14 amino acids. The ends were cut back, 0 bases at V and 6 bases at J, with 9 bases in the middle. The CDR3 DNA follows: TGTGCCAGCAGTTACTCTTTTGAGAGCAATGAGCAGTTCTTC. Its translation is CASSYSFESNEQFF.

This clonotype was seen at least ten times. The V call is TRBV5-1, the J call TRBJ1-5; 10 nucleotides align to TRBD1. This CDR3 spans 15 amino acids. Germline CDR1 is SGHRS and CDR2 is YFSETQ. V dropped 0 bases and J dropped 3; count of bases not matched to a gene: 0. CDR3 nucleotide sequence: TGCGCCAGCAGCTTGGGACAGGGGGCCAATCAGCCCCAGCATTTT. Its translation: CASSLGQGANQPQHF.

The V and J genes are TRBV3-1 and TRBJ2-3; possibly TRBD1 or TRBD2 for D (5 bases each). The ends were cut back, 5 bases at V and 7 bases at J, with 22 bases in the middle. The length of the CDR3 is 16 residues. Germline V CDR1 and CDR2: LGHDT, YNNKEL (reference sequence). In DNA form, the CDR3 reads TGTGCCAGCAGCGCCCCCACTAGGGGTGCTGTGTATACGCAGTATTTT. Translation gives CASSAPTRGAVYTQYF.

This clonotype was observed at least ten times. This chain uses TRBV6-1 with TRBJ2-7; TRBD2 might be the D (5 bases). CDR3 length equals 13 residues. Germline loops: CDR1 MNHNS, CDR2 SASEGT. Trimming left V 7 bases short and J 3 bases short, with 13 bases between. The CDR3 loop reads CASTSPGSYEQYF. DNA for the CDR3: TGTGCCAGCACCTCACCGGGGAGCTACGAGCAGTACTTC.

In this sample, this clonotype turned up a few times. The rearrangement joins TRBV29-1 to TRBJ2-5, with D perhaps matching TRBD1 or TRBD2 (6 bases each). Germline lookup yields CDR1 SQVTM and CDR2 ANQGSEA. V dropped 4 bases and J dropped 5 bases, with 14 bases sitting between them. CDR3 length: 13 amino acids. The CDR3 is CSVAPGGGETQYF. CDR3 in DNA: TGCAGCGTTGCCCCCGGGGGCGGGGAGACCCAGTACTTC.

At least ten counts were recorded for this clonotype. The genes are TRBV11-3 and TRBJ2-7; D possibly corresponds to TRBD2 (5 bases). This CDR3 has 15 amino acids. Germline loops: CDR1 SGHNT, CDR2 YENEEA. The V and J ends lost 1 base and 2 bases respectively, with 12 bases between them. The DNA for the CDR3 is TGTGCCAGCAGCTTAGGCGGGCTAGGCCCCTACGAGCAGTACTTC. Translation: CASSLGGLGPYEQYF.

For this clonotype: A much larger clone differs by one base, so this may be a read error. The chain combines TRBV20-1 with TRBJ2-3, with D perhaps matching TRBD1 (5 bases). The CDR3 runs 15 residues. Per the germline V gene, CDR1 is DFQATT and CDR2 is SNEGSKA (reference sequence). CDR3 residues: CGARGKGFLRDTQYF. As DNA, the CDR3 is TGCGGTGCTAGAGGAAAGGGGTTCCTTCGGGATACGCAGTATTTT.

This clonotype was counted many times. The chain recombines TRBV20-1 with TRBJ1-2; D is possibly TRBD1 (5 bases). This CDR3 is built from 15 residues. The germline CDR1 and CDR2 sequences are DFQATT and SNEGSKA (reference sequence). V was cut by 4 bases and J by 1 base, with 16 bases left in between. The CDR3 region is CSAKPSGDYNYGYTF. DNA of the CDR3: TGCAGTGCTAAGCCCTCGGGGGACTATAACTATGGCTACACCTTC.

This clonotype was recorded many times. This rearrangement joins TRBV12-3 or TRBV12-4 to TRBJ2-7, with D possibly being TRBD2 (6 bases). CDR3 length: 13 residues. The V and J ends lost 6 bases and 13 bases respectively, with 22 bases between them. The CDR3 is CASSRRVTGDEYF. The CDR3, as DNA: TGTGCCAGCAGCCGTCGTGTCACGGGGGACGAATACTTC.